Following are 2 T cell receptor beta chains from one sample sequenced in a study of CD8+ T cells in alopecia areata. Sequencing templates came from extracted RNA that was reverse transcribed into cDNA. Sequencing was performed with immunoSEQ multiplex PCR; in TCRdb, only in-frame clones are kept and a portion is missing. The sample holds a few hundred thousand clones; around two fifths are singletons and the top ten take around 0.48%. Stated treatment: oral pan-JAK inhibitor, 5-10 mg twice daily. Specimen: CD4+ T cells sorted from blood, collected between weeks 30 and 35, from a patient treated with tofacitinib. These receptors were taken from a human donor with alopecia areata.

This clone came up a few times. This chain connects TRBV5-4 to TRBJ1-1; possible D gene TRBD1, 5 bases. Trimming removed 1 base from V and 2 bases from J, with 12 bases in between. Germline V gene lookup returns CDR1 SGHNT and CDR2 YYREEE (reference sequence). This CDR3 is 15 amino acids long. CDR3 residues: CASSLYQGGNTEAFF. CDR3 nucleotide sequence: TGTGCCAGCAGCTTGTACCAGGGCGGCAACACTGAAGCTTTCTTT. Supplemented by reference TRBV5-4 and TRBJ1-1, the full variable domain reads ETGVTQSPTHLIKTRGQQVTLRCSSQSGHNTVSWYQQALGQGPQFIFQYYREEENGRGNFPPRFSGLQFPNYSSELNVNALELDDSALYLCASSLYQGGNTEAFFGQGTRLTVV.

This clone has more than one count but fewer than ten. The V and J genes are TRBV6-1 and TRBJ1-1; D call uncertain. The CDR3 is made up of 15 amino acids. Germline V gene data show CDR1 as MNHNS and CDR2 as SASEGT. V lost 8 bases to trimming and J lost 1 base, with 17 bases between them. CDR3 sequence: CASPWEGRGNTEAFF. In nucleotides, the CDR3 is TGTGCCAGCCCCTGGGAGGGCCGGGGGAACACTGAAGCTTTCTTT.